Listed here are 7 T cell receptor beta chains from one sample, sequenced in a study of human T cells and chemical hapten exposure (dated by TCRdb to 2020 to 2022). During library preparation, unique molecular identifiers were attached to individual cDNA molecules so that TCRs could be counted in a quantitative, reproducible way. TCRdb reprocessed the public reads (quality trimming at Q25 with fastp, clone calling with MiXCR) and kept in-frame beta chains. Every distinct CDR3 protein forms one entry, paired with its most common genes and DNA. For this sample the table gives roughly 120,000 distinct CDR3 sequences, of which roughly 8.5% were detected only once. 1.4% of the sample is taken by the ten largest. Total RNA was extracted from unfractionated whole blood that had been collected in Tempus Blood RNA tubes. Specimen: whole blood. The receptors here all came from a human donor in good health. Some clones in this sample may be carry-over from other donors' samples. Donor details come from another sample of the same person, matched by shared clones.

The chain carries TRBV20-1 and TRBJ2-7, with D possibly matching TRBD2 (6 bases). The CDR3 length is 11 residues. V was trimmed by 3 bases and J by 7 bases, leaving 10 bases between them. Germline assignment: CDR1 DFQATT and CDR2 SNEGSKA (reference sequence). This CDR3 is CSARAGREQYF. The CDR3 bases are TGCAGTGCTAGGGCAGGGAGGGAGCAGTACTTC.

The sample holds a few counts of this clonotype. The DNA of the CDR3 is TGTGCCACCAGTGATCGGGGGACAGGGAGCCACAATGAGCAGTTCTTC. This encodes CATSDRGTGSHNEQFF. The chain recombines TRBV24-1 with TRBJ2-1; TRBD1 matches at 9 bases. The CDR3 has 16 amino acids. CDR1 and CDR2 from the germline V gene are KGHDR and SFDVKD. The J segment lost 5 bases and the V segment lost 3 bases, leaving 7 bases of the junction unmatched.

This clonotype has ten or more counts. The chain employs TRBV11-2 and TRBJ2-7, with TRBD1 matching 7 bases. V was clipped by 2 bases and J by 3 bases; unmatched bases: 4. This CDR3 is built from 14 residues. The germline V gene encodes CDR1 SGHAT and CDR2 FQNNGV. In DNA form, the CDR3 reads TGTGCCAGCAGCTTACCAGACAGGGACTACGAGCAGTACTTC. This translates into CASSLPDRDYEQYF.

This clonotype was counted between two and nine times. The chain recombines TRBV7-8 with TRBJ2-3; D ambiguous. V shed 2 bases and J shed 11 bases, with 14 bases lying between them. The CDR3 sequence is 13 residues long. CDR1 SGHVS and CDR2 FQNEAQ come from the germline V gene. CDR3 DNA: TGTGCCAGCAGCTTACCCCCGCCGGGTGGGCAGTATTTT. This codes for CASSLPPPGGQYF.

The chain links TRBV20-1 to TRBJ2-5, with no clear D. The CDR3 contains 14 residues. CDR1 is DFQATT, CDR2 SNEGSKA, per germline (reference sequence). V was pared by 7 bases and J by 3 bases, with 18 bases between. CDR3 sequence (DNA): TGCAGTGTAGAGCCATATGTAGGCGAAGAGACCCAGTACTTC. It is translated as CSVEPYVGEETQYF.

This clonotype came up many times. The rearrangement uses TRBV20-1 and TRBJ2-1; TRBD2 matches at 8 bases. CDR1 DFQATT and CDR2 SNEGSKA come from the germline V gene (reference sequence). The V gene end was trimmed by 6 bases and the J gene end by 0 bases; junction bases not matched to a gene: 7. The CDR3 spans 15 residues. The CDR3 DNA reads TGCAGTGCGGATGTAGCGGGACGCTCCTACAATGAGCAGTTCTTC. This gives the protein CSADVAGRSYNEQFF.

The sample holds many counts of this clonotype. This CDR3 reads CASSLGGSDTQYF. DNA for the CDR3: TGTGCCAGCAGCTTAGGGGGATCAGATACGCAGTATTTT. The chain couples TRBV7-2 to TRBJ2-3; no firm D call. There are 13 residues in the CDR3. V was clipped by 1 base and J by 4 bases, with 6 bases between them. The germline gives CDR1 SGHTA, CDR2 FQGNSA.